This TCR beta chain is drawn from a study of blood T cell repertoires in COVID-19. Study-wide context: COVID-19 samples from acute and convalescent phases originated in the United States, Italy and Spain. T cells, B-cell-depleted T cells, or PBMCs supplied cDNA or gDNA.

The CDR3 has 15 residues. The germline CDR1 and CDR2 sequences are LNHNV and YYDKDF (reference sequence). Trimming took off 5 bases at V and 0 bases at J, with 8 bases between the two ends. Under the authors' procedure: Reference gene primer amplification gave nucleated cell count estimates. This table comes from immunoSEQ multiplex PCR, and its TCRdb copy is limited to in-frame clones, with some not included. That table furnishes V, J and clone size, whereas the DNA furnished D and trimming. The table shows more than 95,000 clones, with approximately 80% occurring only once. The clonotype originates from a woman aged 50 to 65 with acute or convalescent COVID-19. Material for sequencing was peripheral blood. V gene TRBV15 combines with J gene TRBJ2-6; D not resolved. CDR3 coding DNA: TGTGCCACCAGCCGCTCGGGCTCTGGGGCCAACGTCCTGACTTTC. Translation gives CATSRSGSGANVLTF.